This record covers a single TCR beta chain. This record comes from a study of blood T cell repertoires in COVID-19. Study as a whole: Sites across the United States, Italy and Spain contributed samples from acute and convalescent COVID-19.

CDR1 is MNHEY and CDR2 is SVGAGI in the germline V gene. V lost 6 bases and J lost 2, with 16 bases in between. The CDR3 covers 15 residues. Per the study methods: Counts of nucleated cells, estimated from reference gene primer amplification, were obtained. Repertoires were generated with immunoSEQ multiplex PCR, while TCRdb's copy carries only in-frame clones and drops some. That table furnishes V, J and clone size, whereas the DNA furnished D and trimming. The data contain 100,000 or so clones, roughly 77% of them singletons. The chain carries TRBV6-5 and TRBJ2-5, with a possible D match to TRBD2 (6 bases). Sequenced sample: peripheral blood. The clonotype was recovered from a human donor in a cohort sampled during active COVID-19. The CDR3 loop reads CASSRAWEAQETQYF. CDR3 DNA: TGTGCCAGCAGCCGAGCGTGGGAGGCACAAGAGACCCAGTACTTC.